Each of the 22 T cell receptor beta chains below was sequenced from the same sample in a study of monozygotic twins with inflammatory bowel disease. TCRdb re-called the 5' RACE reads and gives one entry per CDR3 protein, without DNA. This table holds a few hundred thousand distinct CDR3 sequences. Source material: blood. Source of these receptors: a human donor with ulcerative colitis or Crohn's disease, or a healthy co-twin of an affected twin (not recorded which).

The chain carries TRBV5-1 and TRBJ1-2; the TCRdb call, TRBD1, lacks DNA for checking. Germline V gene data show CDR1 as SGHRS and CDR2 as YFSETQ. This CDR3 spans 16 amino acids. This CDR3 reads CASSRQGGGDNYGYTF.

The chain links TRBV6-1 to TRBJ1-1; checking the TCRdb D call of TRBD1 is not possible without DNA. Germline V lookup: CDR1 MNHNS, CDR2 SASEGT. This CDR3 region has 13 residues. CDR3 loop: CASSRVGDTEAFF.

The chain employs TRBV7-2 and TRBJ1-1; TCRdb outputs TRBD1, but without DNA this stays unchecked. The CDR3 is 15 residues long. Germline CDR1 SGHTA, CDR2 FQGNSA. The CDR3 sequence: CASSLTGLRATEAFF. The full variable domain, in which reference TRBV7-2 and TRBJ1-1 provide the parts outside the CDR3, is GAGVSQSPSNKVTEKGKDVELRCDPISGHTALYWYRQSLGQGLEFLIYFQGNSAPDKSGLPSDRFSAERTGGSVSTLTIQRTQQEDSAVYLCASSLTGLRATEAFFGQGTRLTVV.

V gene TRBV4-1 combines with J gene TRBJ1-1; the TRBD1 assignment by TCRdb is unverifiable without DNA. The germline V gene encodes CDR1 MGHRA and CDR2 YSYEKL. This CDR3 is 14 amino acids long. The CDR3 sequence: CASSQAQGADEAFF.

The chain employs TRBV6-6 and TRBJ1-4; TCRdb proposes TRBD1, but this gene call is untestable without DNA. The CDR3 loop spans 14 amino acids. Germline values: CDR1 MNHNY, CDR2 SVGAGI (reference sequence). The CDR3 reads CASSYLQGNEKLFF.

V and J are TRBV12-5 and TRBJ1-2; the D call from TCRdb, TRBD1, cannot be confirmed without DNA. The CDR3 length is 13 residues. Germline loops: CDR1 LGHNT, CDR2 FRNRAP. The CDR3: CASGLRGVFGYTF.

The rearrangement uses TRBV7-9 and TRBJ2-3; no DNA is available, so the TRBD1 call from TCRdb remains unchecked. Germline-derived CDR1 and CDR2 are SEHNR and FQNEAQ (reference sequence). CDR3 length equals 13 residues. The chain's CDR3 is CASSRSGGNTQYF.

This chain uses TRBV19 with TRBJ1-1; TCRdb names TRBD1, which stays unverified in the absence of DNA. The CDR3 runs to 14 residues. Looked up from germline, CDR1 is LNHDA and CDR2 is SQIVND (reference sequence). The CDR3 sequence is CASSWGGRGTEAFF.

The genes are TRBV5-1 and TRBJ2-7. This CDR3 has 13 amino acids. The germline V gene encodes CDR1 SGHRS and CDR2 YFSETQ. The CDR3 region is CASSLDTTYEQYF.

The chain combines TRBV12-3 or TRBV12-4 with TRBJ1-3. The CDR3 is made up of 13 amino acids. The CDR3 here is CASSFEAGNTIYF.

The rearrangement links TRBV12-3 or TRBV12-4 to TRBJ1-1. This CDR3 contains 14 residues. CDR3 protein: CASSFGSRNTEAFF.

The chain uses TRBV20-1 and TRBJ1-5. CDR1 DFQATT and CDR2 SNEGSKA come from the germline V gene (reference sequence). The length of the CDR3 is 14 residues. CDR3 loop: CSAQTRGVGQPQHF.

The chain uses TRBV18 and TRBJ2-3; TCRdb picks TRBD1, but there is no DNA to check that call. CDR3 length: 13 residues. Per germline, CDR1 KGHSH and CDR2 LQKENI. The chain's CDR3 is CASSPPGPHTQYF.

The chain combines TRBV7-2 with TRBJ1-3; TCRdb picks TRBD1, but there is no DNA to check that call. Per germline, CDR1 SGHTA and CDR2 FQGNSA. The CDR3 has 13 amino acids. CDR3 loop: CASGDRVGNTIYF.

This chain links TRBV20-1 with TRBJ2-3. Germline lookup yields CDR1 DFQATT and CDR2 SNEGSKA (reference sequence). This CDR3 is 12 amino acids long. CDR3 amino acids: CSALHITDTQYF.

The chain recombines TRBV3-1 with TRBJ1-1; TCRdb names TRBD1, which stays unverified in the absence of DNA. The CDR3 runs to 12 residues. Germline CDR1 and CDR2: LGHDT and YNNKEL (reference sequence). The CDR3 reads CASGAKDTEAFF.

The gene calls are TRBV28 and TRBJ1-1. The CDR3 has 15 amino acids. Per germline, CDR1 MDHEN and CDR2 SYDVKM. The CDR3 protein is CASSLEGRLNTEAFF.

The chain carries TRBV7-9 and TRBJ1-4; TCRdb reports TRBD1, a call that lacks DNA to check it against. The germline V gene encodes CDR1 SEHNR and CDR2 FQNEAQ (reference sequence). The CDR3 has 15 residues. This chain's CDR3 is CASSSPTGVDEKLFF.

The rearrangement links TRBV7-8 to TRBJ2-2. Looked up from germline, CDR1 is SGHVS and CDR2 is FQNEAQ. The CDR3 is 13 residues long. CDR3 region: CAYPSNFTGELFF.

The gene calls are TRBV7-2 and TRBJ1-6; there is no DNA to check the TCRdb D call of TRBD1. Germline loops: CDR1 SGHTA, CDR2 FQGNSA. The CDR3 runs 16 residues. CDR3 sequence: CASSFTGTANNSPLHF.

The chain carries TRBV5-1 and TRBJ2-6. In germline, CDR1 is SGHRS, CDR2 YFSETQ. The CDR3 totals 16 residues. Here the CDR3 reads CASSPDISSGANVLTF.

The chain uses TRBV15 and TRBJ2-7; TCRdb designates TRBD1, a call that cannot be tested without DNA. The CDR3 has 14 amino acids. Germline CDR1 is LNHNV and CDR2 is YYDKDF (reference sequence). The CDR3 reads CATSPRQGTYEQYF.